The 22 T cell receptor beta chains reported below all come from one sample, sequenced in a study of cytotoxic CD8 clonotypes in ibrutinib-treated CLL (dated by TCRdb to the early 2020s). The receptor library was made with the immunoSEQ multiplex PCR assay. The source is immuneACCESS, and TCRdb retained only in-frame sequences with V and J called. Part of the clones is not carried over; for the studies checked, unresolved V genes explain less than half of this, and the remainder is unexplained. A total of tens of thousands of clones appear in this sample, around 75% of them only once. The ten top clones hold about 4.8% of the sample. In the paper's terms, the time point label means: about a year on ibrutinib. The material was PBMCs, obtained after 12 months of ibrutinib treatment. These receptors originate from a human donor with chronic lymphocytic leukemia.

This clone was recorded a few times. The V and J genes are TRBV28 and TRBJ1-1; possibly TRBD1 for D (5 bases). Germline-derived CDR1 and CDR2 are MDHEN and SYDVKM. Deletions cut 5 bases from V and 6 bases from J, with 13 bases between. CDR3 size: 13 residues. The DNA for the CDR3 is TGTGCCAGCAGTCCCCGCCGGGGCTCTGAAGCTTTCTTT. Translation: CASSPRRGSEAFF.

This chain uses TRBV5-1 with TRBJ2-1; D not certain. This CDR3 contains 15 residues. V was trimmed by 1 base and J by 7 bases, leaving 15 bases between them. Germline V gives CDR1 SGHRS, CDR2 YFSETQ. The CDR3 DNA reads TGCGCCAGCAGCTTGCCTCGCGATATGGGTAATGAGCAGTTCTTC. It yields the protein CASSLPRDMGNEQFF.

The sample holds a few counts of this clone. The chain links TRBV10-3 to TRBJ1-1; maybe TRBD1 (5 bases). The CDR3 is 12 residues long. Per germline, CDR1 ENHRY and CDR2 SYGVKD. With 10 bases removed from V and 1 base from J, the gap between germline ends came to 10 bases. CDR3 sequence: CATGTANTEAFF. The CDR3 DNA reads TGTGCCACCGGGACGGCGAACACTGAAGCTTTCTTT.

The gene calls are TRBV18 and TRBJ2-5; D ambiguous. The CDR3 consists of 13 residues. The V and J ends lost 3 bases and 7 bases respectively, with 12 bases between them. Germline values: CDR1 KGHSH, CDR2 LQKENI. The CDR3 sequence is CASSPGPRRTQYF. The CDR3 coding sequence is TGTGCCAGCTCACCCGGACCCCGAAGGACCCAGTACTTC. Full variable domain (missing parts from reference TRBV18 and TRBJ2-5): NAGVMQNPRHLVRRRGQEARLRCSPMKGHSHVYWYRQLPEEGLKFMVYLQKENIIDESGMPKERFSAEFPKEGPSILRIQQVVRGDSAAYFCASSPGPRRTQYFGPGTRLLVL.

The V call is TRBV18, the J call TRBJ1-2; D unresolved. This CDR3 has 14 residues. The ends were cut back, 3 bases at V and 4 bases at J, with 12 bases in the middle. Germline V lookup: CDR1 KGHSH, CDR2 LQKENI. The chain's CDR3 is CASSPLRRGYGYTF. The CDR3 DNA follows: TGTGCCAGCTCACCGTTACGCCGGGGCTATGGCTACACCTTC.

In DNA form, the CDR3 reads TGTGCCAGCAGAAAGGCAGGGTTCGATCAGCCCCAGCATTTT. Residues: CASRKAGFDQPQHF. V usage is TRBV27 and J usage is TRBJ1-5, with TRBD1 as a possible D gene (5 bases). The V gene's germline CDR1 is MNHEY and CDR2 SMNVEV (reference sequence). The V and J ends lost 6 bases and 5 bases respectively, with 14 bases between them. The CDR3 covers 14 residues.

V usage is TRBV7-6 and J usage is TRBJ2-7; no definite D call. Germline V gives CDR1 SGHVS, CDR2 FNYEAQ. The CDR3 is made up of 14 amino acids. The V gene lost 5 bases and the J gene lost 0 bases, with 11 bases spanning the gap. The CDR3: CASSPLPRSYEQYF. In nucleotides, the CDR3 is TGTGCCAGCAGCCCCCTGCCGCGCTCCTACGAGCAGTACTTC.

This chain links TRBV2 with TRBJ1-1, with D possibly being TRBD1 (6 bases). CDR1 is SNHLY and CDR2 is FYNNEI in the germline V gene. The CDR3 consists of 13 residues. V was shortened by 5 bases and J by 0 bases, with 7 bases between the two germline ends. CDR3 bases: TGTGCCAGCAGTCAGGGGTTGAACACTGAAGCTTTCTTT. Its protein is CASSQGLNTEAFF.

J is TRBJ1-2 and V is TRBV5-1; D not certain. Trimming cost V 3 bases and J 0 bases, with 6 bases left between them. Germline V gives CDR1 SGHRS, CDR2 YFSETQ. There are 13 residues in the CDR3. CDR3 DNA: TGCGCCAGCAGCTCTATAACTAACTATGGCTACACCTTC. It encodes CASSSITNYGYTF.

This chain links TRBV6-5 with TRBJ2-1, with D possibly TRBD2 on 5 matching bases. V lost 2 bases and J lost 2, with 10 bases in between. Germline values: CDR1 MNHEY, CDR2 SVGAGI. This CDR3 is 15 amino acids long. CDR3 in DNA: TGTGCCAGCAGTTACGCGGGCGGGCCCTACAATGAGCAGTTCTTC. Translating gives CASSYAGGPYNEQFF.

The chain combines TRBV7-2 with TRBJ2-7, with 11 bases aligning to TRBD2. CDR3 size: 16 residues. V lost 5 bases and J lost 4; bases outside the gene matches: 10. Germline CDR1 SGHTA, CDR2 FQGNSA. CDR3 region: CASSPKLAGARYEQYF. In DNA, the CDR3 is TGTGCCAGCAGCCCCAAACTAGCGGGGGCCCGTTACGAGCAGTACTTC.

The V gene is TRBV19, the J gene TRBJ1-2, with 8 nucleotides matching TRBD1. The germline V gene has CDR1 LNHDA and CDR2 SQIVND (reference sequence). CDR3 length: 18 amino acids. The junction had 20 bases not matched to a gene; V was cut back by 7 bases and J by 4 bases. The CDR3 protein is CASTQVGTGPDPRYGYTF. DNA for the CDR3: TGTGCCAGTACCCAAGTCGGGACAGGCCCGGACCCCCGCTATGGCTACACCTTC.

This chain joins TRBV5-1 and TRBJ2-7, with 9 bases lining up with TRBD1. This CDR3 contains 15 residues. Germline assignment: CDR1 SGHRS and CDR2 YFSETQ. The V gene end was trimmed by 4 bases and the J gene end by 2 bases; junction bases not matched to a gene: 7. The DNA of the CDR3 is TGCGCCAGCAGCCCTCGGGACAGGGTCGCCTACGAGCAGTACTTC. Translation gives CASSPRDRVAYEQYF.

V gene TRBV2 combines with J gene TRBJ2-3; 9 bases are a match to TRBD2. Germline trimming cut 3 bases from V and 2 bases from J; bases unmatched to any gene: 3. The CDR3 is 15 residues long. The germline CDR1 and CDR2 sequences are SNHLY and FYNNEI. CDR3 amino acids: CASSEAGGFTDTQYF. CDR3 DNA sequence: TGTGCCAGCAGTGAGGCGGGGGGGTTCACAGATACGCAGTATTTT.

The V and J genes are TRBV9 and TRBJ2-7; TRBD2 might be the D (6 bases). Germline V lookup: CDR1 SGDLS, CDR2 YYNGEE. Trimming shortened V by 4 bases and J by 5 bases, and 22 bases separated the two germline ends. This CDR3 has 16 residues. The CDR3 nucleotides read TGTGCCAGCAGCCCCCACGTCCGGGGGATGATTGACGAGCAGTACTTC. This encodes CASSPHVRGMIDEQYF.

This clone came up a few times. The CDR3 coding sequence is TGTGCCAGCAGCTTGGGAGGGGGCACCGGGGAGCTGTTTTTT. Its protein product is CASSLGGGTGELFF. The chain is built from TRBV5-4 and TRBJ2-2, with a tentative D call TRBD1 (6 bases). Germline V gene lookup returns CDR1 SGHNT and CDR2 YYREEE (reference sequence). The CDR3 loop spans 14 amino acids. V dropped 0 bases and J dropped 4 bases, with 7 bases sitting between them. Based on the CDR3 plus reference TRBV5-4 and TRBJ2-2, the full variable domain is ETGVTQSPTHLIKTRGQQVTLRCSSQSGHNTVSWYQQALGQGPQFIFQYYREEENGRGNFPPRFSGLQFPNYSSELNVNALELDDSALYLCASSLGGGTGELFFGEGSRLTVL.

The chain employs TRBV7-3 and TRBJ2-1; TRBD2 matches 12 bases. This CDR3 has 15 residues. V was pared by 4 bases and J by 7 bases, with 5 bases of the junction left unmatched. The germline gives CDR1 SGHTA, CDR2 FQGTGA. DNA of the CDR3: TGTGCCAGCAGCTCCAGACTAGCGGGAGTTAATGAGCAGTTCTTC. Amino acids: CASSSRLAGVNEQFF.

The chain recombines TRBV5-1 with TRBJ1-4, with D possibly TRBD1 on 5 matching bases. The germline gives CDR1 SGHRS, CDR2 YFSETQ. The length of the CDR3 is 14 residues. With 4 bases removed from V and 5 bases from J, the gap between germline ends came to 12 bases. In DNA form, the CDR3 reads TGCGCCAGCAGCCGGGACGGTGGAAATGAAAAACTGTTTTTT. Its protein product is CASSRDGGNEKLFF. The full variable domain, its missing parts supplied by reference TRBV5-1 and TRBJ1-4, is KAGVTQTPRYLIKTRGQQVTLSCSPISGHRSVSWYQQTPGQGLQFLFEYFSETQRNKGNFPGRFSGRQFSNSRSEMNVSTLELGDSALYLCASSRDGGNEKLFFGSGTQLSVL.

V usage is TRBV7-2 and J usage is TRBJ1-2; the match to TRBD1 covers 8 bases. Germline CDR1 is SGHTA and CDR2 is FQGNSA. Trimming at V came to 1 base and at J to 2 bases, leaving 3 bases not matched to a gene. The CDR3 is made up of 15 amino acids. CDR3 bases: TGTGCCAGCAGCTTAGTGCAGGGGGCAAACTATGGCTACACCTTC. Translation: CASSLVQGANYGYTF.

V gene TRBV28 combines with J gene TRBJ2-5, with D possibly TRBD1 on 6 matching bases. Germline-derived CDR1 and CDR2 are MDHEN and SYDVKM. V was pared by 6 bases and J by 1 base, with 9 bases between. The length of the CDR3 is 13 residues. CDR3 nucleotides: TGTGCCAGCAGACCGACAGGCCAAGAGACCCAGTACTTC. Its protein product is CASRPTGQETQYF.

V usage is TRBV6-1 and J usage is TRBJ2-6; the D is unclear. CDR1 and CDR2 (germline): MNHNS, SASEGT. V lost 4 bases and J 0 bases, leaving 10 bases between the germline ends. CDR3 size: 16 residues. The DNA for the CDR3 is TGTGCCAGCAGTGCGGGCCGAGCCTCTGGGGCCAACGTCCTGACTTTC. It yields the protein CASSAGRASGANVLTF.

The genes are TRBV4-1 and TRBJ1-1; D gene unclear. Trimming stripped 0 bases from V and 11 bases from J, with 13 bases between. The CDR3 extends over 13 amino acids. The germline V gene has CDR1 MGHRA and CDR2 YSYEKL. The CDR3 loop is CASSQDLPVGAFF. DNA for the CDR3: TGCGCCAGCAGCCAAGACCTGCCCGTCGGGGCTTTCTTT.